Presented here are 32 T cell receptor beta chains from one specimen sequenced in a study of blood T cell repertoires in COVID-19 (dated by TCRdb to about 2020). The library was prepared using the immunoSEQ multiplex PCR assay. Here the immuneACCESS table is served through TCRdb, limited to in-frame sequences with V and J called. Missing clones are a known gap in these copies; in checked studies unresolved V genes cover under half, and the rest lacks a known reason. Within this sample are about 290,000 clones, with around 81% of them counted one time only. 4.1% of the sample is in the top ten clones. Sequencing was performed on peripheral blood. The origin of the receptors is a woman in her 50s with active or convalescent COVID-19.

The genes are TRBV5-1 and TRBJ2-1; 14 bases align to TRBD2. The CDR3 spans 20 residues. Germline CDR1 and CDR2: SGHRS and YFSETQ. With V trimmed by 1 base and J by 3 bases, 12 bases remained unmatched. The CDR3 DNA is TGCGCCAGCAGCTTGACCGGGACTAGCGGGAGTACTCGCGGCTACAATGAGCAGTTCTTC. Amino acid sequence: CASSLTGTSGSTRGYNEQFF.

The chain's CDR3 is CATSRDLGDQPQHF. In nucleotides, the CDR3 is TGTGCCACCAGCAGAGATCTGGGCGATCAGCCCCAGCATTTT. The rearrangement uses TRBV15 and TRBJ1-5; D gene uncertain. There are 14 residues in the CDR3. Germline CDR1 reads LNHNV; CDR2 reads YYDKDF (reference sequence). Trimming removed 0 bases at V and 5 bases at J, with 8 bases between.

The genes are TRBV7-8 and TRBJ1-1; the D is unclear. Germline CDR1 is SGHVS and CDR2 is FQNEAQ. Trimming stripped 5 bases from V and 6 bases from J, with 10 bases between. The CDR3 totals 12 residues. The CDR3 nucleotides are TGTGCCAGCAGCCCGCCGGGGTCTGAAGCTTTCTTT. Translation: CASSPPGSEAFF.

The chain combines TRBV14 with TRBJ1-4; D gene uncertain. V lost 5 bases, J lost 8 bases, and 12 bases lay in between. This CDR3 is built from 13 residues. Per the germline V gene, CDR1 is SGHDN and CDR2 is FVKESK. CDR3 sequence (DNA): TGTGCCAGCAGCTACTCTGAGAGGGAAAAACTGTTTTTT. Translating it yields CASSYSEREKLFF.

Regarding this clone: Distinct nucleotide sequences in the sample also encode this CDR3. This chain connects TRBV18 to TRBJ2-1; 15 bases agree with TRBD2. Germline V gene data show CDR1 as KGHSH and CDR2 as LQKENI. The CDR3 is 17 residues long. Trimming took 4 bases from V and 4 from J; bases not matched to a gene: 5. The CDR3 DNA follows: TGTGCCAGCTCACGAGGACTAGCGGGAGGGAGATACAATGAGCAGTTCTTC. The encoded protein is CASSRGLAGGRYNEQFF.

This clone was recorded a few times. The DNA for the CDR3 is TGTGCCAGCAGCCGAGACAGGGGGTTTGTCTCTAGGGACACTGAAGCTTTCTTT. Protein sequence: CASSRDRGFVSRDTEAFF. The chain carries TRBV7-8 and TRBJ1-1, with 9 bases aligning to TRBD1. Germline CDR1 and CDR2: SGHVS and FQNEAQ. The CDR3 spans 18 residues. V was clipped by 5 bases and J by 3 bases; unmatched bases: 16.

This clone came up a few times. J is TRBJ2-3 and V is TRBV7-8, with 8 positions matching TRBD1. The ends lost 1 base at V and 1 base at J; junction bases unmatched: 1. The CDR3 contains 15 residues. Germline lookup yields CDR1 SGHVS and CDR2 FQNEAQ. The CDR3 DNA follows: TGTGCCAGCAGCTTAGGCAGGGGGCGCACAGATACGCAGTATTTT. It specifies CASSLGRGRTDTQYF.

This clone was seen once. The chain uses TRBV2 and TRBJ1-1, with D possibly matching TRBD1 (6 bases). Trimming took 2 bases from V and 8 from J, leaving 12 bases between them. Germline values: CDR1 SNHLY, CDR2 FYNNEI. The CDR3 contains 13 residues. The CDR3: CASSERRGAEAFF. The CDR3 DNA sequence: TGTGCCAGCAGTGAAAGGCGGGGGGCGGAAGCTTTCTTT. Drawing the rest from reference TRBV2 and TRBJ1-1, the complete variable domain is EPEVTQTPSHQVTQMGQEVILRCVPISNHLYFYWYRQILGQKVEFLVSFYNNEISEKSEIFDDQFSVERPDGSNFTLKIRSTKLEDSAMYFCASSERRGAEAFFGQGTRLTVV.

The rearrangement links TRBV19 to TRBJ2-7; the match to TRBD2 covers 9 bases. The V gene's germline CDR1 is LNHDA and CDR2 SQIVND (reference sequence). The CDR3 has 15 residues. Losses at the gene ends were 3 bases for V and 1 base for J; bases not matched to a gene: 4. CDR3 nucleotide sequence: TGTGCCAGTAGTATTAAACTAGCGGGTTCCTACGAGCAGTACTTC. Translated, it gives CASSIKLAGSYEQYF.

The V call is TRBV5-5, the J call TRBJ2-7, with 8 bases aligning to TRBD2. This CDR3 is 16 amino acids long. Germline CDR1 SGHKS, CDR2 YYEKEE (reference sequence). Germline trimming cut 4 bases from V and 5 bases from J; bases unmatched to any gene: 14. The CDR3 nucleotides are TGTGCCAGCAGCCACACGATAGCGGGGTTGGGCGACGAGCAGTACTTC. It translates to CASSHTIAGLGDEQYF.

The CDR3 here is CASSSRQGVSPLHF. The CDR3 DNA reads as TGTGCCAGCAGTTCTCGACAGGGAGTCTCACCCCTCCACTTT. V gene TRBV28 combines with J gene TRBJ1-6, with 7 bases matching TRBD1. Germline CDR1 reads MDHEN; CDR2 reads SYDVKM. The CDR3 is 14 amino acids. The trim removed 4 bases at V and 10 bases at J, leaving 7 bases unmatched.

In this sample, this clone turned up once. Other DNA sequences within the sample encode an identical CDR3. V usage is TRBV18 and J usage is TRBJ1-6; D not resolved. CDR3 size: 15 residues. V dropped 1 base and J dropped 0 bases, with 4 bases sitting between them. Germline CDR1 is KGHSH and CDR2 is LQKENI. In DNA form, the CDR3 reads TGTGCCAGCTCACCACTCAGCTCCTATAATTCACCCCTCCACTTT. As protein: CASSPLSSYNSPLHF.

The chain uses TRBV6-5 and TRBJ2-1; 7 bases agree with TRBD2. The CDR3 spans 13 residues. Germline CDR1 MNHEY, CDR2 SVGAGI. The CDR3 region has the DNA TGTGCAAGCTCCGGGACTAATTACAATGAGCAGTTCTTC. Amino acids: CASSGTNYNEQFF.

The CDR3 DNA follows: TGTGCCAGCAGTGAAGCGCTTGGGACAGGGGATGAAAAACTGTTTTTT. Its protein product is CASSEALGTGDEKLFF. The chain joins TRBV2 to TRBJ1-4, with TRBD1 matching 10 bases. Trimming removed 0 bases from V and 6 bases from J; junction bases left unmatched: 4. CDR1 is SNHLY and CDR2 is FYNNEI in the germline V gene. The CDR3 totals 16 residues. The full variable domain, completed using reference TRBV2 and TRBJ1-4, is EPEVTQTPSHQVTQMGQEVILRCVPISNHLYFYWYRQILGQKVEFLVSFYNNEISEKSEIFDDQFSVERPDGSNFTLKIRSTKLEDSAMYFCASSEALGTGDEKLFFGSGTQLSVL.

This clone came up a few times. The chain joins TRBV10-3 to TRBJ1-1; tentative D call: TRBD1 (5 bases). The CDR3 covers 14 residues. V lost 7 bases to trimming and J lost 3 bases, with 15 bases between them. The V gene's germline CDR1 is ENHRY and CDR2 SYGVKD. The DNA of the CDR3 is TGTGCCATCAACAAGTCAGGGTTGGACACTGAAGCTTTCTTT. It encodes CAINKSGLDTEAFF.

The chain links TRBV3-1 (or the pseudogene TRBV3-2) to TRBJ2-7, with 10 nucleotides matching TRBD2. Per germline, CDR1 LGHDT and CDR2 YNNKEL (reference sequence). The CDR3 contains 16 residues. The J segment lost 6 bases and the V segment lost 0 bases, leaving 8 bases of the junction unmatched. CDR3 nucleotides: TGTGCCAGCAGCCAAGATGGAAGACTAGCGGGCGGCGAGCAGTACTTC. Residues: CASSQDGRLAGGEQYF.

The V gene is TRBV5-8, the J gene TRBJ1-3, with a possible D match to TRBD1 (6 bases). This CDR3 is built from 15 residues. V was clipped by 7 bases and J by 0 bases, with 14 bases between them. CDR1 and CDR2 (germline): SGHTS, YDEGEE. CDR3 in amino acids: CASRLGGGSGNTIYF. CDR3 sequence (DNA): TGTGCCAGCCGCCTGGGAGGGGGCTCTGGAAACACCATATATTTT. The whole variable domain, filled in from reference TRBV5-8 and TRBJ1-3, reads EAGVTQSPTHLIKTRGQQATLRCSPISGHTSVYWYQQALGLGLQFLLWYDEGEERNRGNFPPRFSGRQFPNYSSELNVNALELEDSALYLCASRLGGGSGNTIYFGEGSWLTVV.

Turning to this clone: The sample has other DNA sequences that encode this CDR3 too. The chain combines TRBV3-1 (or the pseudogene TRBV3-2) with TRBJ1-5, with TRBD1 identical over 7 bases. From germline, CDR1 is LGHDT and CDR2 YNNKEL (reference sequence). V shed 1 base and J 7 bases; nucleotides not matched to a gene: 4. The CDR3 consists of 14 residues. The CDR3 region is CASSQGRGRQPQHF. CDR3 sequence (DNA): TGTGCCAGCAGCCAAGGAAGGGGGCGGCAGCCCCAGCATTTT.

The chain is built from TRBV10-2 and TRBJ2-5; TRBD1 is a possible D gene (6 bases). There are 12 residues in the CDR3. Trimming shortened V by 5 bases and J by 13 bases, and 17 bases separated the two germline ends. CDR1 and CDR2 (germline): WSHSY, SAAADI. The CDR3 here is CASSPGHHPPYF. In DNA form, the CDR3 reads TGCGCCAGCAGTCCGGGACACCATCCCCCGTACTTC.

The CDR3 DNA sequence: TGTGCCTGGAGTGTACCCACAGGGGAGAGCAATCAGCCCCAGCATTTT. Translated, it gives CAWSVPTGESNQPQHF. The J gene is TRBJ1-5, the V gene TRBV30; 7 nucleotides match TRBD1. The CDR3 spans 16 residues. V trimming: 0 bases; J trimming: 1 base; junction bases outside the gene matches: 6. Germline V lookup: CDR1 GTSNPN, CDR2 SVGIG (reference sequence).

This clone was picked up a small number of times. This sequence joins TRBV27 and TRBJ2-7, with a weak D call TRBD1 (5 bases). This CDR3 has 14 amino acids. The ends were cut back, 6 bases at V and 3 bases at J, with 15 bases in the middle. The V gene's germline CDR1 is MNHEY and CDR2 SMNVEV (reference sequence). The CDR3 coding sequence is TGTGCCAGCAGCTTGGCAGGGAAAGGCTACGAGCAGTACTTC. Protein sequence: CASSLAGKGYEQYF.

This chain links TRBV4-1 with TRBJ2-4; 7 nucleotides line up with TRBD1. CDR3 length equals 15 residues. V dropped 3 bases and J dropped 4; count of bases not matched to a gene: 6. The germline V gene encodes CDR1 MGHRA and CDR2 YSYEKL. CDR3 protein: CASSHPGQTKNIQYF. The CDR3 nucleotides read TGCGCCAGCAGCCACCCGGGACAGACAAAAAACATTCAGTACTTC.

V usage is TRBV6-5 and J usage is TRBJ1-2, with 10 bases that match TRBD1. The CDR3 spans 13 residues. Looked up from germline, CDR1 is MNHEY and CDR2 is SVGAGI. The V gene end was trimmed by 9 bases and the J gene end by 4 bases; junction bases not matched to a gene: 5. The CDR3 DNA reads TGTGCCAGTGGACAGGGGGTTTTCTATGGCTACACCTTC. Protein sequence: CASGQGVFYGYTF.

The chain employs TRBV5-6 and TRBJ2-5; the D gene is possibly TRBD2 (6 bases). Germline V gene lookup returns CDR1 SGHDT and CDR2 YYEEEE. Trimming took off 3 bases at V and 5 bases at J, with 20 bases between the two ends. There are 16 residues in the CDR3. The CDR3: CASSSIRGGPGETQYF. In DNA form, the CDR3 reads TGTGCCAGCAGCTCGATAAGAGGAGGGCCCGGGGAGACCCAGTACTTC.

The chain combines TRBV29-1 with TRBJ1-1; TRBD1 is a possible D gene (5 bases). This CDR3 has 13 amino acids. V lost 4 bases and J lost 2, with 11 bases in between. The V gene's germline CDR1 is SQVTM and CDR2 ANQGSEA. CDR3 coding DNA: TGCAGCGTTGGCCGGGGGGGAAACACTGAAGCTTTCTTT. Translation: CSVGRGGNTEAFF.

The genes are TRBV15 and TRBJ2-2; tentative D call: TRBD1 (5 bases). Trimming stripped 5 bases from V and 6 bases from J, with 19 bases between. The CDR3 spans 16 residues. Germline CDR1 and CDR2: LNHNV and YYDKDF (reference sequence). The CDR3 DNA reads TGTGCCACCAGCGATCCGACAGAAGGGTTTCCCGGGGAGCTGTTTTTT. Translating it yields CATSDPTEGFPGELFF.

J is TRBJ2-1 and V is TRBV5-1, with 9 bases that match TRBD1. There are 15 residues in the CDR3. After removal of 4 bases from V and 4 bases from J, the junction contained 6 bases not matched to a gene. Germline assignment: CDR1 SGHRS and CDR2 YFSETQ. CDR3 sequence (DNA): TGCGCCAGCAGCCGAGGACAGGGGACTTACAATGAGCAGTTCTTC. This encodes CASSRGQGTYNEQFF.

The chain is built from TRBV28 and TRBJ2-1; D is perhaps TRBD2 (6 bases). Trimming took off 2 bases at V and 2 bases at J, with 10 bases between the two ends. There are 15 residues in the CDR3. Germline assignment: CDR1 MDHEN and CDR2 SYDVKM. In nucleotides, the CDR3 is TGTGCCAGCAGTTTACGGCGGGATCCCTACAATGAGCAGTTCTTC. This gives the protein CASSLRRDPYNEQFF.

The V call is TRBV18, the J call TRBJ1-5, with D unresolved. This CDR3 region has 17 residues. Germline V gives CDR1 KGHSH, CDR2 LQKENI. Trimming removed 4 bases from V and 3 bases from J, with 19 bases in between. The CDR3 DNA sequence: TGTGCCAGCTCACGAGCGAGGGTCTCAACGGCCAATCAGCCCCAGCATTTT. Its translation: CASSRARVSTANQPQHF.

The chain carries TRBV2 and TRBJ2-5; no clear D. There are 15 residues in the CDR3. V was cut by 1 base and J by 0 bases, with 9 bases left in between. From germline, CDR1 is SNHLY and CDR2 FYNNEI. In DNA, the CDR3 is TGTGCCAGCAGTGAAGTACAGACATACCAAGAGACCCAGTACTTC. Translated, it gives CASSEVQTYQETQYF.

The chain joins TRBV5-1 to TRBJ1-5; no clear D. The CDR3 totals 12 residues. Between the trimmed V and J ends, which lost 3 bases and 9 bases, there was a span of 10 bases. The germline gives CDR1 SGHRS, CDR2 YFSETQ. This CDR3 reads CASSSGRGPQHF. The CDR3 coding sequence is TGCGCCAGCAGCTCCGGCCGGGGGCCCCAGCATTTT.

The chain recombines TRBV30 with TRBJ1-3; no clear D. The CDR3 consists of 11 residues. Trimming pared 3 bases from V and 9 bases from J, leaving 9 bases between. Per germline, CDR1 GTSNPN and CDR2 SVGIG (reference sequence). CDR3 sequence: CAWRGRSTIYF. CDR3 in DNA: TGTGCCTGGAGGGGTAGGAGCACCATATATTTT.